What follows is one TCR beta chain and its context. Per the study methods: Nucleated cell counts were estimated from reference gene primer amplification. Data came from immunoSEQ multiplex PCR; TCRdb stores just in-frame clones and leaves some out. D and trimming come from the DNA, and the V and J calls and clone size come from that table. The table has approximately 90,000 clones, around three quarters seen once. This specimen comes from a study of blood T cell repertoires in COVID-19. Overall study: COVID-19 samples from acute and convalescent phases originated in the United States, Italy and Spain.

V lost 2 bases and J lost 0, with 7 bases in between. Germline V gene sequence: CDR1 MNHEY, CDR2 SMNVEV (reference sequence). The CDR3 is 15 amino acids. The chain recombines TRBV27 with TRBJ2-2; the D gene is possibly TRBD2 (6 bases). The source of this sequence is a woman of 80 years or more with acute or convalescent COVID-19. Sequencing input: peripheral blood. CDR3 protein: CASSLGGSNTGELFF. The CDR3 DNA follows: TGTGCCAGCAGTTTAGGAGGGTCGAACACCGGGGAGCTGTTTTTT.